The 27 T cell receptor beta chains below all came from one sample that was sequenced in a study of metastatic and nonmetastatic thyroid tumors. Thyroid surgery was preceded by no treatment in any patient. TCRdb reassembled clones from the PCR reads with MiXCR. The sample has 85,000 to 100,000 clones; over 9.5% are singletons. The material sequenced was blood. All receptors come from a female donor with papillary thyroid cancer or a benign thyroid nodule (not recorded which). Some clones in this sample may be carry-over from other donors' samples.

In its sample, this clone was seen many times. The chain carries TRBV4-1 and TRBJ2-7, with TRBD2 matching 7 bases. Looked up from germline, CDR1 is MGHRA and CDR2 is YSYEKL. There are 15 residues in the CDR3. V trimming: 4 bases; J trimming: 2 bases; junction bases outside the gene matches: 8. Here the CDR3 reads CASSPRSGITYEQYF. CDR3 sequence (DNA): TGCGCCAGCAGCCCTCGAAGCGGGATCACCTACGAGCAGTACTTC.

This clone was observed at least ten times. Different DNA sequences within this sample yield the same CDR3. The chain recombines TRBV12-5 with TRBJ2-3; 10 bases map to TRBD2. The CDR3 is 16 amino acids. Germline lookup yields CDR1 LGHNT and CDR2 FRNRAP. V shed 7 bases, J shed 6 bases, and the junction held 13 bases outside the gene matches. The DNA for the CDR3 is TGTGCTAGTGCCCCGGGGCTAGCGGGAGAAAGGGATACGCAGTATTTT. Encoded protein: CASAPGLAGERDTQYF.

This clone appeared a few times. A much larger clone lies a single base off, so this may be a read error. The chain uses TRBV29-1 and TRBJ1-2; D is undetermined. Germline CDR1 SQVTM, CDR2 ANQGSEA. The CDR3 has 11 amino acids. The V end lost 5 bases, the J end lost 7 bases, and 11 bases lay between the germline ends. The CDR3 here is CSVQVSFGYTF. Here the CDR3 DNA reads TGCAGCGTTCAGGTTTCCTTTGGCTACACCTTC.

The chain has TRBV7-9 and TRBJ2-5; weak D call: TRBD2 (5 bases). This CDR3 has 14 amino acids. Germline V CDR1 and CDR2: SEHNR, FQNEAQ (reference sequence). V gave up 1 base and J gave up 5 bases, with 11 bases separating them. The CDR3 DNA reads TGTGCCAGCAGCTTAGAACCGGGGTGGGAGACCCAGTACTTC. Translating it yields CASSLEPGWETQYF.

In its sample, this clone was seen many times. The sample carries other DNA sequences with the same CDR3. The chain carries TRBV15 and TRBJ1-4, with D perhaps TRBD1 (5 bases). V dropped 5 bases and J dropped 3 bases, with 13 bases sitting between them. The CDR3 sequence is 15 residues long. CDR1 and CDR2 (germline): LNHNV, YYDKDF (reference sequence). CDR3 amino acids: CATSSGTSANEKLFF. The CDR3 region has the DNA TGTGCCACCAGCTCAGGGACGTCCGCTAATGAAAAACTGTTTTTT.

This clone was found many times. The chain carries TRBV9 and TRBJ1-2; D gene ambiguous. Germline V gives CDR1 SGDLS, CDR2 YYNGEE. V lost 0 bases to trimming and J lost 1 base, with 10 bases between them. The CDR3 spans 15 residues. CDR3 coding DNA: TGTGCCAGCAGCGTAGTAACGGACGGTAACTATGGCTACACCTTC. Translated: CASSVVTDGNYGYTF.

This clone came up many times. The J gene is TRBJ2-1, the V gene TRBV4-3, with 11 nucleotides matching TRBD1. The CDR3 extends over 14 amino acids. Germline values: CDR1 LGHNA, CDR2 YSLEER. The trim removed 8 bases at V and 4 bases at J, leaving 4 bases unmatched. In nucleotides, the CDR3 is TGCGCCAGCCCCCGGGACAGGGGGTACAATGAGCAGTTCTTC. Translating it yields CASPRDRGYNEQFF.

This clone was detected ten times or more. The chain has TRBV2 and TRBJ2-3; 7 bases are a match to TRBD1. V lost 6 bases and J lost 3; bases outside the gene matches: 3. CDR1 and CDR2 (germline): SNHLY, FYNNEI. The CDR3 runs to 13 residues. The CDR3 region has the DNA TGTGCCAGCAGCCTGACAGGGACAGATACGCAGTATTTT. Translating gives CASSLTGTDTQYF. The full variable domain, rest sourced from reference TRBV2 and TRBJ2-3, is EPEVTQTPSHQVTQMGQEVILRCVPISNHLYFYWYRQILGQKVEFLVSFYNNEISEKSEIFDDQFSVERPDGSNFTLKIRSTKLEDSAMYFCASSLTGTDTQYFGPGTRLTVL.

This clone was recorded at least ten times. The V and J genes are TRBV28 and TRBJ1-6; D unresolved. There are 15 residues in the CDR3. Trimming removed 3 bases at V and 3 bases at J, with 9 bases between. In germline, CDR1 is MDHEN, CDR2 SYDVKM. CDR3 nucleotide sequence: TGTGCCAGCAGTTTCGGTGGCCTCTATAATTCACCCCTCCACTTT. It codes for CASSFGGLYNSPLHF.

This clone was recorded many times. The rearrangement uses TRBV6-1 and TRBJ1-5, with 8 bases aligning to TRBD1. J was trimmed by 4 bases and V by 10 bases; bases with no gene match: 6. The CDR3 spans 13 residues. Germline CDR1 MNHNS, CDR2 SASEGT. The CDR3 sequence is CAITDRENQPQHF. For the CDR3, the DNA is TGTGCCATCACGGACAGGGAAAATCAGCCCCAGCATTTT.

At least ten counts were recorded for this clone. J is TRBJ2-3 and V is TRBV14; 9 bases line up with TRBD2. Unmatched junction bases numbered 3, after V lost 0 bases and J lost 2 bases. The CDR3 spans 16 residues. Per the germline V gene, CDR1 is SGHDN and CDR2 is FVKESK. CDR3 DNA sequence: TGTGCCAGCAGCCAAGAGGGACTAGCACTCACAGATACGCAGTATTTT. Its translation: CASSQEGLALTDTQYF.

The sample holds many counts of this clone. The chain uses TRBV18 and TRBJ2-1, with D perhaps TRBD1 or TRBD2 (6 bases each). Germline values: CDR1 KGHSH, CDR2 LQKENI. The CDR3 is 18 amino acids. The V gene lost 1 base and the J gene lost 2 bases, with 18 bases spanning the gap. The DNA for the CDR3 is TGTGCCAGCTCACCACGAAGTTCGGGAGAGGGGGCCTACAATGAGCAGTTCTTC. Translating gives CASSPRSSGEGAYNEQFF.

This clone was seen more than once but under ten times. The V call is TRBV28, the J call TRBJ2-3; tentatively, D is TRBD1 (5 bases). The V gene lost 5 bases and the J gene lost 5 bases, with 11 bases spanning the gap. CDR1 and CDR2 from the germline V gene are MDHEN and SYDVKM. The CDR3 contains 13 residues. The CDR3 DNA reads TGTGCCAGCAGTCTGGTAGGGGAAGATACGCAGTATTTT. Translating gives CASSLVGEDTQYF.

This clone appeared many times. The rearrangement joins TRBV6-5 to TRBJ2-2, with D possibly TRBD2 on 6 matching bases. The CDR3 extends over 18 amino acids. V was cut by 7 bases and J by 0 bases, with 21 bases left in between. The germline gives CDR1 MNHEY, CDR2 SVGAGI. CDR3 loop: CASIRVRGLRANTGELFF. Written as DNA, the CDR3 is TGTGCCAGCATAAGGGTTCGGGGACTTAGGGCGAACACCGGGGAGCTGTTTTTT.

In its sample, this clone was seen many times. CDR3 in amino acids: CSARETSGRLYNEQFF. CDR3 in DNA: TGCAGTGCTAGAGAAACTAGCGGGAGGCTTTACAATGAGCAGTTCTTC. The rearrangement joins TRBV20-1 to TRBJ2-1; 12 bases line up with TRBD2. Per the germline V gene, CDR1 is DFQATT and CDR2 is SNEGSKA (reference sequence). The CDR3 runs to 16 residues. Trimming took 0 bases from V and 4 from J; bases not matched to a gene: 4.

In this sample, this clone turned up many times. The genes are TRBV20-1 and TRBJ2-3, with D possibly matching TRBD1 (5 bases). Trimming pared 4 bases from V and 7 bases from J, leaving 9 bases between. Germline V gene sequence: CDR1 DFQATT, CDR2 SNEGSKA (reference sequence). This CDR3 has 11 residues. The CDR3 DNA follows: TGCAGTGCTAAAACAGGCTATACGCAGTATTTT. Translating it yields CSAKTGYTQYF.

This clone was found once. V usage is TRBV11-1 and J usage is TRBJ2-1; a possible D gene is TRBD2 (5 bases). Deletions cut 3 bases from V and 0 bases from J, with 9 bases between. The V gene's germline CDR1 is SGHAT and CDR2 FQDESV (reference sequence). The CDR3 spans 15 residues. CDR3 sequence: CASSLTGSSYNEQFF. The CDR3 DNA reads as TGTGCCAGCAGCTTGACGGGAAGCTCCTACAATGAGCAGTTCTTC.

This clone was found many times. This chain joins TRBV19 and TRBJ2-7, with 8 bases lining up with TRBD1. V shed 6 bases, J shed 3 bases, and the junction held 4 bases outside the gene matches. The CDR3 is 13 amino acids. The V gene's germline CDR1 is LNHDA and CDR2 SQIVND (reference sequence). The CDR3 sequence is CASSPDRGYEQYF. The CDR3 bases are TGTGCCAGTAGCCCTGACAGGGGCTACGAGCAGTACTTC.

The sample holds many counts of this clone. This chain links TRBV6-1 with TRBJ2-3, with 7 bases matching TRBD1. The ends lost 7 bases at V and 5 bases at J; junction bases unmatched: 6. The germline V gene has CDR1 MNHNS and CDR2 SASEGT. This CDR3 has 13 residues. CDR3 in amino acids: CASKRGQGDTQYF. The CDR3 bases are TGTGCCAGCAAAAGGGGGCAAGGAGATACGCAGTATTTT.

This clone occurred many times. The chain links TRBV4-2 to TRBJ1-3; TRBD1 is a possible D gene (5 bases). The CDR3 extends over 19 amino acids. Germline CDR1 reads LGHNA; CDR2 reads YNFKEQ. The ends were cut back, 6 bases at V and 0 bases at J, with 24 bases in the middle. CDR3 DNA: TGTGCCAGCAGTCTAACGAGTGGGGCAGGGCCCAGCTCTGGAAACACCATATATTTT. It yields the protein CASSLTSGAGPSSGNTIYF.

The CDR3 loop reads CASSYWPGSFDHNEQFF. The CDR3 DNA follows: TGCGCCAGCAGCTACTGGCCCGGGAGTTTTGATCACAATGAGCAGTTCTTC. The chain is built from TRBV5-1 and TRBJ2-1; D may be TRBD2 (6 bases). CDR3 size: 17 residues. Trimming cost V 3 bases and J 5 bases, with 21 bases left between them. In germline, CDR1 is SGHRS, CDR2 YFSETQ.

This clone was picked up many times. V gene TRBV18 combines with J gene TRBJ1-1, with D perhaps TRBD1 (5 bases). CDR1 and CDR2 (germline): KGHSH, LQKENI. The CDR3 has 13 amino acids. V was trimmed by 2 bases and J by 10 bases, leaving 14 bases between them. CDR3: CASSPRQGTRAFF. The CDR3 bases are TGTGCCAGCTCACCAAGGCAGGGTACACGAGCTTTCTTT.

This clone was counted many times. The rearrangement joins TRBV5-1 to TRBJ2-3; possible D gene TRBD2, 5 bases. There are 13 residues in the CDR3. V lost 3 bases and J 3 bases, leaving 8 bases between the germline ends. The germline V gene encodes CDR1 SGHRS and CDR2 YFSETQ. CDR3 residues: CASSYDYTDTQYF. As DNA, the CDR3 is TGCGCCAGCAGCTATGACTATACAGATACGCAGTATTTT.

This clone was recorded many times. The chain combines TRBV27 with TRBJ1-6; no clear D gene. Germline V gene data show CDR1 as MNHEY and CDR2 as SMNVEV (reference sequence). The CDR3 is made up of 15 amino acids. Trimming shortened V by 3 bases and J by 0 bases, and 6 bases separated the two germline ends. CDR3 nucleotides: TGTGCCAGCAGTTTTGAAGGCTCCTATAATTCACCCCTCCACTTT. Its protein product is CASSFEGSYNSPLHF.

This clone came up many times. A read error may be the cause here, since a much bigger clone is one base away. Other DNA sequences in the same sample also yield this CDR3. This chain connects TRBV28 to TRBJ2-7; 7 bases map to TRBD2. This CDR3 contains 14 residues. Germline values: CDR1 MDHEN, CDR2 SYDVKM. The CDR3 spells CASRLGGIYYEQYF. CDR3 in DNA: TGCGCCAGCAGGCTGGGGGGGATTTACTACGAGCAGTACTTC.

This clone was picked up many times. The V call is TRBV30, the J call TRBJ2-5; D possibly corresponds to TRBD1 (5 bases). This CDR3 has 12 residues. V shed 2 bases and J shed 4 bases, with 8 bases lying between them. Germline V gene lookup returns CDR1 GTSNPN and CDR2 SVGIG (reference sequence). This CDR3 is CAWSSDRETQYF. The DNA for the CDR3 is TGTGCCTGGAGTAGCGACAGAGAGACCCAGTACTTC.

This clone was recorded many times. This sequence joins TRBV5-1 and TRBJ2-2; a possible D gene is TRBD2 (6 bases). The CDR3 is 14 residues long. Between the trimmed V and J ends, which lost 10 bases and 5 bases, there was a span of 18 bases. The germline CDR1 and CDR2 sequences are SGHRS and YFSETQ. The CDR3 DNA reads as TGCGCCTCCGAGGAGGGGAGCCGGACCGGGGAGCTGTTTTTT. Amino acid sequence: CASEEGSRTGELFF. Drawing the rest from reference TRBV5-1 and TRBJ2-2, the complete variable domain is KAGVTQTPRYLIKTRGQQVTLSCSPISGHRSVSWYQQTPGQGLQFLFEYFSETQRNKGNFPGRFSGRQFSNSRSEMNVSTLELGDSALYLCASEEGSRTGELFFGEGSRLTVL.